The 22 T cell receptor beta chains in this list originate from one sample, sequenced in a study of patients and donors after allogeneic stem cell transplantation. TCRdb re-called the RT-PCR reads with MiXCR, one entry per CDR3 protein. Among 200,000 to 250,000 distinct CDR3 sequences listed, around 41% were seen once. The sequenced sample consisted of blood, either unsorted or a sorted T cell fraction (not recorded which). These receptor sequences come from a human donor who was either an allogeneic HSCT recipient or a stem cell or donor lymphocyte infusion donor (not recorded which). It is not recorded whose cells these are; they may come from a transplant donor.

This chain joins TRBV4-2 and TRBJ2-3; 9 nucleotides match TRBD1. CDR1 and CDR2 (germline): LGHNA, YNFKEQ. The CDR3 is 15 residues long. V lost 2 bases and J lost 5; bases outside the gene matches: 5. The CDR3 region has the DNA TGTGCCAGCAGCCAACAAACAGGGGGCCGAGATACGCAGTATTTT. Protein product: CASSQQTGGRDTQYF.

This clonotype was counted a few times. This chain joins TRBV29-1 and TRBJ1-1; 8 bases are shared with TRBD1. Per the germline V gene, CDR1 is SQVTM and CDR2 is ANQGSEA. CDR3 length: 13 residues. V trimming: 4 bases; J trimming: 5 bases; junction bases outside the gene matches: 6. In DNA, the CDR3 is TGCAGCGTTGCCCAGGGGGCGGGGACTGAAGCTTTCTTT. This encodes CSVAQGAGTEAFF.

The chain recombines TRBV12-3 or TRBV12-4 with TRBJ2-3; no firm D call. The CDR3 runs to 16 residues. Trimming took off 6 bases at V and 0 bases at J, with 16 bases between the two ends. This CDR3 reads CASSLPRRLSTDTQYF. CDR3 DNA sequence: TGTGCCAGCAGCCTGCCCCGACGCCTTAGCACAGATACGCAGTATTTT.

The chain combines TRBV13 with TRBJ2-3; D might be TRBD1 (5 bases). The CDR3 covers 18 residues. Between the trimmed V and J ends, which lost 6 bases and 2 bases, there was a span of 24 bases. Germline lookup yields CDR1 PRHDT and CDR2 FYEKMQ (reference sequence). The CDR3 bases are TGTGCCAGCAGTTCCCTCTCGACAGACCACAAGACCACAGATACGCAGTATTTT. As protein: CASSSLSTDHKTTDTQYF.

This clonotype was recorded a few times. The chain uses TRBV3-1 and TRBJ1-2, with TRBD1 as a possible D gene (5 bases). The V end was cut by 1 base, the J end by 5 bases, with 11 bases between. Germline-derived CDR1 and CDR2 are LGHDT and YNNKEL (reference sequence). CDR3 length: 14 residues. The CDR3 sequence is CASSQAGREYGYTF. CDR3 in DNA: TGTGCCAGCAGCCAAGCAGGGAGAGAATATGGCTACACCTTC.

This clonotype was observed a few times. The chain uses TRBV3-1 and TRBJ1-3; 7 nucleotides line up with TRBD1. Germline V gives CDR1 LGHDT, CDR2 YNNKEL (reference sequence). The V and J ends lost 6 bases and 1 base, in that order; junction bases with no gene match: 9. CDR3 length: 16 residues. This CDR3 reads CASSRPEGASGNTIYF. In DNA, the CDR3 is TGTGCCAGCAGTCGACCTGAGGGGGCGTCTGGAAACACCATATATTTT.

This clonotype was counted a few times. The chain joins TRBV12-3 or TRBV12-4 to TRBJ2-7; a weak D match, TRBD2 (6 bases). Trimming pared 7 bases from V and 3 bases from J, leaving 16 bases between. The CDR3 runs to 14 residues. The CDR3 sequence: CASTLGRGIYEQYF. The CDR3 coding sequence is TGTGCCAGCACCCTGGGCCGGGGGATCTACGAGCAGTACTTC.

This clonotype was counted between two and nine times. This CDR3 reads CSVERGSSTEAFF. For the CDR3, the DNA is TGCAGCGTTGAACGGGGCAGCAGCACTGAAGCTTTCTTT. This sequence joins TRBV29-1 and TRBJ1-1, with a possible D match to TRBD1 (5 bases). Germline CDR1 is SQVTM and CDR2 is ANQGSEA. Deletions cut 2 bases from V and 4 bases from J, with 11 bases between. CDR3 size: 13 residues.

V and J are TRBV18 and TRBJ2-5; 9 nucleotides match TRBD1. With V trimmed by 3 bases and J by 2 bases, 13 bases remained unmatched. The germline gives CDR1 KGHSH, CDR2 LQKENI. The CDR3 is made up of 18 amino acids. The CDR3 nucleotides read TGTGCCAGCTCACCTGTAGCGGACAGGGGACGCCTTCAAGAGACCCAGTACTTC. This sequence encodes CASSPVADRGRLQETQYF. Looking up the rest from reference TRBV18 and TRBJ2-5 gives the full variable domain: NAGVMQNPRHLVRRRGQEARLRCSPMKGHSHVYWYRQLPEEGLKFMVYLQKENIIDESGMPKERFSAEFPKEGPSILRIQQVVRGDSAAYFCASSPVADRGRLQETQYFGPGTRLLVL.

V and J are TRBV6-6 and TRBJ1-5, with D maybe TRBD1 (5 bases). Germline V CDR1 and CDR2: MNHNY, SVGAGI (reference sequence). Between the trimmed V and J ends, which lost 5 bases and 6 bases, there was a span of 11 bases. The CDR3 totals 13 residues. The CDR3 loop reads CASSALDSQPQHF. The DNA for the CDR3 is TGTGCCAGCAGTGCGCTTGACAGTCAGCCCCAGCATTTT.

The CDR3 here is CATSRDFLGNQPQHF. DNA for the CDR3: TGTGCCACCAGCAGAGATTTTCTCGGCAATCAGCCCCAGCATTTT. This chain connects TRBV15 to TRBJ1-5; unclear D gene. V lost 0 bases and J 2 bases, leaving 8 bases between the germline ends. The CDR3 consists of 15 residues. Per germline, CDR1 LNHNV and CDR2 YYDKDF (reference sequence).

The chain employs TRBV5-5 and TRBJ1-2, with unresolved D. The CDR3 spans 15 residues. Germline V gene sequence: CDR1 SGHKS, CDR2 YYEKEE (reference sequence). V lost 0 bases and J lost 2, with 11 bases in between. In DNA form, the CDR3 reads TGTGCCAGCAGCTTGGGTCCGGGGTGGAACTATGGCTACACCTTC. Amino acid sequence: CASSLGPGWNYGYTF.

This clonotype was seen a single time. This sequence joins TRBV5-1 and TRBJ2-7, with D unclear. There are 12 residues in the CDR3. V was clipped by 3 bases and J by 6 bases, with 10 bases between them. The germline V gene has CDR1 SGHRS and CDR2 YFSETQ. In DNA, the CDR3 is TGCGCCAGCAGCTATGGGGAAGGCGAGCAGTACTTC. Translated, it gives CASSYGEGEQYF.

V usage is TRBV7-2 and J usage is TRBJ2-3; possibly TRBD2 for D (6 bases). This CDR3 is 15 amino acids long. From germline, CDR1 is SGHTA and CDR2 FQGNSA. Trimming removed 4 bases at V and 1 base at J, with 12 bases between. The CDR3 spells CASSYRDWGTDTQYF. The CDR3 coding sequence is TGTGCCAGCAGCTACCGGGACTGGGGCACAGATACGCAGTATTTT.

The sample holds one count of this clonotype. The chain carries TRBV29-1 and TRBJ2-3; D possibly corresponds to TRBD1 (5 bases). The germline V gene encodes CDR1 SQVTM and CDR2 ANQGSEA. This CDR3 has 12 amino acids. V was trimmed by 6 bases and J by 3 bases, leaving 10 bases between them. The CDR3 is CSVSDSTDTQYF. The DNA of the CDR3 is TGCAGCGTATCAGACAGTACAGATACGCAGTATTTT.

This clonotype has only a few counts. V gene TRBV15 combines with J gene TRBJ1-4; no definite D call. The germline V gene encodes CDR1 LNHNV and CDR2 YYDKDF (reference sequence). The CDR3 runs to 16 residues. V was clipped by 3 bases and J by 8 bases, with 19 bases between them. CDR3 amino acids: CATSSVAAGGREKLFF. In nucleotides, the CDR3 is TGTGCCACCAGCAGCGTCGCAGCAGGCGGGAGGGAAAAACTGTTTTTT.

This clonotype has more than one count but fewer than ten. The genes are TRBV28 and TRBJ1-1; tentative D call: TRBD1 (5 bases). Germline CDR1 and CDR2: MDHEN and SYDVKM. The CDR3 contains 13 residues. The CDR3: CATMGGWDTEAFF. The CDR3 region has the DNA TGTGCTACCATGGGGGGATGGGACACTGAAGCTTTCTTT.

This clonotype showed up just a few times. V is TRBV4-3 and J is TRBJ1-6; no clear D gene. This CDR3 has 14 residues. Trimming left V 1 base short and J 7 bases short, with 8 bases between. The germline V gene has CDR1 LGHNA and CDR2 YSLEER. The CDR3 region is CASSQAEGNSPLHF. CDR3 coding DNA: TGCGCCAGCAGCCAAGCGGAAGGCAATTCACCCCTCCACTTT.

The J gene is TRBJ2-5, the V gene TRBV5-1; no clear D gene. The V gene's germline CDR1 is SGHRS and CDR2 YFSETQ. The CDR3 length is 12 residues. Trimming took off 0 bases at V and 7 bases at J, with 7 bases between the two ends. In nucleotides, the CDR3 is TGCGCCAGCAGCTTGGATTTGGCGACCCAGTACTTC. Translation gives CASSLDLATQYF.

The V call is TRBV29-1, the J call TRBJ2-1; D might be TRBD2 (7 bases). V lost 4 bases and J lost 6, with 13 bases in between. Germline V gene lookup returns CDR1 SQVTM and CDR2 ANQGSEA. CDR3 length: 13 residues. The CDR3: CSVAGGHFNEQFF. For the CDR3, the DNA is TGCAGCGTTGCCGGGGGGCATTTCAATGAGCAGTTCTTC.

V gene TRBV3-1 combines with J gene TRBJ1-1; D gene ambiguous. The germline V gene has CDR1 LGHDT and CDR2 YNNKEL (reference sequence). This CDR3 is built from 13 residues. V lost 2 bases to trimming and J lost 3 bases, with 7 bases between them. For the CDR3, the DNA is TGTGCCAGCAGCCAAACGAGAGACACTGAAGCTTTCTTT. It translates to CASSQTRDTEAFF.

The chain couples TRBV25-1 to TRBJ2-6; D uncertain. V lost 11 bases and J 1 base, leaving 12 bases between the germline ends. CDR3 size: 14 residues. CDR1 MGHDK and CDR2 SYGVNS come from the germline V gene. The CDR3 DNA sequence: TGTGCCCCAAGGGTCCTATCTGGGGCCAACGTCCTGACTTTC. Residues: CAPRVLSGANVLTF.